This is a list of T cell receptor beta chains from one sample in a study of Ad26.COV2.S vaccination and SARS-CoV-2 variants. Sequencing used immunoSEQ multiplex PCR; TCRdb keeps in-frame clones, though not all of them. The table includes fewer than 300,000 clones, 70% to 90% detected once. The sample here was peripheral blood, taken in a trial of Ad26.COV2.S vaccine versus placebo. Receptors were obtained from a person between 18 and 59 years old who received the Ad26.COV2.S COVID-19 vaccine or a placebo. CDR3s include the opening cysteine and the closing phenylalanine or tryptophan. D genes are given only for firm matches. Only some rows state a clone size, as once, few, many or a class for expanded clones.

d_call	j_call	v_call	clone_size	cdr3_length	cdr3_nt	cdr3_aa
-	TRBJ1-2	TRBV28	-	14	TGTGCCAGCAGTTTATGGTACCAAGACCTGGGCTACACCTTC	CASSLWYQDLGYTF
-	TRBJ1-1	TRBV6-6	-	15	TGTGCCAGCAGTTACCCAGCGACAGAAAGGACTGAAGCTTTCTTT	CASSYPATERTEAFF
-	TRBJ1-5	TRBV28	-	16	TGTGCCAGCAGTTTATCCGGGGGCGGGAGCAATCAGCCCCAGCATTTT	CASSLSGGGSNQPQHF
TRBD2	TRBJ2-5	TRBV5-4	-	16	TGTGCCAGCAGCTTGGGGGGACTAGCGGGAGAAGAGACCCAGTACTTC	CASSLGGLAGEETQYF
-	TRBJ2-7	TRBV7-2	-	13	TGTGCCAGCAGCTTAGCAGGGGGAGGCGAGCAGTACTTC	CASSLAGGGEQYF
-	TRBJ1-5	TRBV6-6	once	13	TGTGCCAGCAGTTCGCCTAGCAATCAGCCCCAGCATTTT	CASSSPSNQPQHF
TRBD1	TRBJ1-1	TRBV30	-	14	TGTGCCTGGAGTGTACTAACAGGGGGCACTGAAGCTTTCTTT	CAWSVLTGGTEAFF
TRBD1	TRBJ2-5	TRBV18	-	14	TGTGCCAGCTCACCTTGGACAGGGCGGGAGACCCAGTACTTC	CASSPWTGRETQYF
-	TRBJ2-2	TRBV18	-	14	TGTGCCAGCTCACCTCGCGACACCCTCGGGGAGCTGTTTTTT	CASSPRDTLGELFF
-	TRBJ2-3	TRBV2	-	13	TGTGCCAGCAGTGAAGCAGGAGGGAATACGCAGTATTTT	CASSEAGGNTQYF
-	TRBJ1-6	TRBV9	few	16	TGTGCCAGCAGCGCGACGCAGGGCGCCTATAATTCACCCCTCCACTTT	CASSATQGAYNSPLHF
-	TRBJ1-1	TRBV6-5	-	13	TGTGCCAGCAGTACTCAGGGTCGGCTTGAAGCTTTCTTT	CASSTQGRLEAFF
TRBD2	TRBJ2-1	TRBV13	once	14	TGTGCCAGCAGCGAACTAGCGGAGACAGGTGAGCAGTTCTTC	CASSELAETGEQFF
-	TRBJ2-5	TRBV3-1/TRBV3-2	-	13	TGTGCCAGCAGCCAAGTGGGCAAAGAGACCCAGTACTTC	CASSQVGKETQYF
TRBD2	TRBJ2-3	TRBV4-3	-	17	TGCGCCAGCAGCCAAGATAGAAGCGGGGGGTTCCGTAATACGCAGTATTTT	CASSQDRSGGFRNTQYF
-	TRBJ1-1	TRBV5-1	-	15	TGCGCCAGCAGCTTGGGCCCTCTTATGAACACTGAAGCTTTCTTT	CASSLGPLMNTEAFF
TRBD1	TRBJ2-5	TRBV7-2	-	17	TGTGCCAGCAGCTTAGGCCCTCCACAGGGGGGACAAGAGACCCAGTACTTC	CASSLGPPQGGQETQYF
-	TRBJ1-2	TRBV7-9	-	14	TGTGCCAGCAGCTTAGTGGGAGACAGCTATGGCTACACCTTC	CASSLVGDSYGYTF
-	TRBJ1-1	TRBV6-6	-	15	TGTGCCAGCAGTTACGGCGGCAGGGTGGACACTGAAGCTTTCTTT	CASSYGGRVDTEAFF
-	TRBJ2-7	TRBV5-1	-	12	TGCGCCAGCAGCAGCGGGCCCTACGAGCAGTACTTC	CASSSGPYEQYF
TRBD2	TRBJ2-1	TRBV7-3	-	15	TGTGCCAGCAGCTTTACCGGGACTACCTACAATGAGCAGTTCTTC	CASSFTGTTYNEQFF
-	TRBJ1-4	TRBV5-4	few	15	TGTGCCAGCAGCTTGGACAGTGCAACTAATGAAAAACTGTTTTTT	CASSLDSATNEKLFF
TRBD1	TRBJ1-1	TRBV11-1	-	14	TGTGCCAGCAGCAAGGGACAGACCTCGTTGTCGGCTTTCTTT	CASSKGQTSLSAFF
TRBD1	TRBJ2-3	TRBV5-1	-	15	TGCGCCAGCCGCCGTGAGACAGGGGGCACAGATACGCAGTATTTT	CASRRETGGTDTQYF
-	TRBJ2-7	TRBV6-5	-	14	TGTGCCAGCAGAGGGAGGACAAACGGGGCCGAGCAGTACTTC	CASRGRTNGAEQYF
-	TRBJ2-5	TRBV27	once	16	TGTGCCAGCAGTGTCCTCTCTACAGCGTCCCAAGAGACCCAGTACTTC	CASSVLSTASQETQYF
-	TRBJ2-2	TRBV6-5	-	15	TGTGCCAGCAGCTGGCTAGCTCAAGGCTCCGGGGAGCTGTTTTTT	CASSWLAQGSGELFF
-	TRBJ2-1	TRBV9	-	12	TGTGCCAGCAGCGTAGAGCACAATGAGCAGTTCTTC	CASSVEHNEQFF
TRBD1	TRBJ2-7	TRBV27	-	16	TGTGCCAGCAGTATGCAAGGACAGGGCCGCTCCTACGAGCAGTACTTC	CASSMQGQGRSYEQYF
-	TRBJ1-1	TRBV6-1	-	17	TGTGCCAGCAGTGACCCCCGGGCGGCATCCATGAACACTGAAGCTTTCTTT	CASSDPRAASMNTEAFF
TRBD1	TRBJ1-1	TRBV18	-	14	TGTGCCAGCTCACCGGATACAGGGGGCACTGAAGCTTTCTTT	CASSPDTGGTEAFF
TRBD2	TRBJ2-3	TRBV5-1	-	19	TGCGCCAGCAGCGTGGGAGTACTAGCGGGATTTTTAGGCACAGATACGCAGTATTTT	CASSVGVLAGFLGTDTQYF
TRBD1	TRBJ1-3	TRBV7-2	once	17	TGTGCCAGCAGCCCGCGCGACAGGGAGAGCTCTGGAAACACCATATATTTT	CASSPRDRESSGNTIYF
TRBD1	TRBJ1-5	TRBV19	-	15	TGTGCCAGTAGATATACAGGGGGCCGAAGTCAGCCCCAGCATTTT	CASRYTGGRSQPQHF
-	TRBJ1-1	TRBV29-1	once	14	TGCAGCGTTGTAGGGGGGCGCAGTTTATCTGAAGCTTTCTTT	CSVVGGRSLSEAFF
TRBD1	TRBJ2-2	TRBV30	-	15	TGTGCCTGGAGTGCGATTGGGACAGCTACCGGGGAGCTGTTTTTT	CAWSAIGTATGELFF
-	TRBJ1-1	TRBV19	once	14	TGTGCCACCCTACGGCGGTGGGGAAACACTGAAGCTTTCTTT	CATLRRWGNTEAFF
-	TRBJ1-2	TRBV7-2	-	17	TGTGCCAGCAGCGCCAGACGTTGGGTCAACCCCGGGGATGGCTACACCTTC	CASSARRWVNPGDGYTF
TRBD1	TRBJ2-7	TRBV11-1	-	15	TGTGCCAGCAGGGCCGGGACAGGGACGCATTGGGAGCAGTACTTC	CASRAGTGTHWEQYF
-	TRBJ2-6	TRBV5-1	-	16	TGCGCCAGCGGTTGGGGCAGAAAATCTGGGGCCAACGTCCTGACTTTC	CASGWGRKSGANVLTF
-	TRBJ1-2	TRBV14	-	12	TGTGCCAGCAGCCAAGGTTACTATGGCTACACCTTC	CASSQGYYGYTF
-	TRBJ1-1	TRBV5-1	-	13	TGCGCCAGCAGCCCCTGGCTGAACACTGAAGCTTTCTTT	CASSPWLNTEAFF
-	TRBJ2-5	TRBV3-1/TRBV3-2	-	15	TGTGCCAGCAGCCAAGGGTCCGCCTATCCAGAGACCCAGTACTTC	CASSQGSAYPETQYF
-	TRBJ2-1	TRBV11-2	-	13	TGTGCCAGCAGCTTAGAACTTGCAAATGAGCAGTTCTTC	CASSLELANEQFF
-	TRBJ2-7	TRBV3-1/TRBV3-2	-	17	TGTGCCAGCAGCCAAGATCCCACAGGGAATAGTCCCTACGAGCAGTACTTC	CASSQDPTGNSPYEQYF
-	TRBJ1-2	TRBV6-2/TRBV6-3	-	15	TGTGCCAGCGGTTCGGGCGGGACCGACTTTTGGGGCTACACCTTC	CASGSGGTDFWGYTF
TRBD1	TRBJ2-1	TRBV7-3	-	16	TGTGCCAGCAGCTTAAATACTGGACAGGGGGCTGATGAGCAGTTCTTC	CASSLNTGQGADEQFF
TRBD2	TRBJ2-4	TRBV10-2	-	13	TGCGCCAGCAGTGAGTCTTCAGCGGGAGTTGGGTACTTC	CASSESSAGVGYF
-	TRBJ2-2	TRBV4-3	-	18	TGCGCCAGCAGCCAAGATCAGAGAGGCAGGGGGGACACCGGGGAGCTGTTTTTT	CASSQDQRGRGDTGELFF
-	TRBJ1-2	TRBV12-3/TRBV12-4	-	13	TGTGCCAGCAGTTCGACAAGACTCGATGGCTACACCTTC	CASSSTRLDGYTF
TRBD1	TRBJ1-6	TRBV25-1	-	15	TGTGCCAGCAGGGGAGAGACAGGGAATAATTCACCCCTCCACTTT	CASRGETGNNSPLHF
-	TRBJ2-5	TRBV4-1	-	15	TGCGCCAGCAGCCAAGGGGGGGGCCTGTCGGAGACCCAGTACTTC	CASSQGGGLSETQYF
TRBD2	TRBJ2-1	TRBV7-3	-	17	TGTGCCAGCAGCTTTACTAGCGGGGGGAGCTCCTACAATGAGCAGTTCTTC	CASSFTSGGSSYNEQFF
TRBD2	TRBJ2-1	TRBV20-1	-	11	TGCAGTGCTAGAGTCGGGAGGAAGCAGTTCTTC	CSARVGRKQFF
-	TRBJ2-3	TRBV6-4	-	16	TGTGCCAGCAGTGACTCTGTTAGGCAGGGAAGAGATACGCAGTATTTT	CASSDSVRQGRDTQYF